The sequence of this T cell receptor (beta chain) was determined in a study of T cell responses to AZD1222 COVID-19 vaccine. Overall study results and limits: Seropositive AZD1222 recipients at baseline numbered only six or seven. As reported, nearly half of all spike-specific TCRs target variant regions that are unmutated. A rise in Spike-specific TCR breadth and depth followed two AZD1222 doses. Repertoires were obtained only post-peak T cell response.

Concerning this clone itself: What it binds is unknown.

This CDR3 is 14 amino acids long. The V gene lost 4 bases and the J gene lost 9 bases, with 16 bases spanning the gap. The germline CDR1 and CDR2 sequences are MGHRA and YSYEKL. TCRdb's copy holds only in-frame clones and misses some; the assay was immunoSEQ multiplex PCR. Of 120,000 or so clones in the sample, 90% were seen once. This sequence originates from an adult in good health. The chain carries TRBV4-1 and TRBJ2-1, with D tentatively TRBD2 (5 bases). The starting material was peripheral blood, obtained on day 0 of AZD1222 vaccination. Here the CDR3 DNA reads TGCGCCAGCAGCCCCTCGAGGGAATTAGGTGAGCAGTTCTTC. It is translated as CASSPSRELGEQFF.